Presented here are 32 T cell receptor beta chains from one specimen sequenced in a study of cytomegalovirus exposure and HLA in healthy donors. 60 Vbeta and 13 Jbeta primers were used in PCR. Using immunoSEQ multiplex PCR, the repertoire was profiled, and TCRdb retains in-frame clones only, with some absent. The data contain 150,000 or so clones, 78% of them singletons. Specimen: PBMCs. The receptors originated from a woman aged 35 to 49 in good health and CMV-seropositive.

This clone has a single count. Sequence at one end of the junction differs from germline and may be a read error. The chain recombines TRBV6-1 with TRBJ2-6; 9 nucleotides align to TRBD1. Looked up from germline, CDR1 is MNHNS and CDR2 is SASEGT. CDR3 size: 13 residues. The CDR3 nucleotides are TGTGCCAGCTCCACCGGGACAGGGAACGGCCTGACTTTC. Protein product: CASSTGTGNGLTF.

This clone was seen a handful of times. This rearrangement joins TRBV7-8 to TRBJ1-1; the match to TRBD1 covers 7 bases. Germline assignment: CDR1 SGHVS and CDR2 FQNEAQ. The CDR3 extends over 14 amino acids. The V segment lost 1 base and the J segment 9 bases; nucleotides outside the gene matches: 8. Here the CDR3 DNA reads TGTGCCAGCAGCTTAGAGGACAGGTCGGTGCAAGCTTTCTTT. Translated, it gives CASSLEDRSVQAFF. Full variable domain (remainder filled in from reference TRBV7-8 and TRBJ1-1): GAGVSQSPRYKVAKRGQDVALRCDPISGHVSLFWYQQALGQGPEFLTYFQNEAQLDKSGLPSDRFFAERPEGSVSTLKIQRTQQEDSAVYLCASSLEDRSVQAFFGQGTRLTVV.

This clone was recorded a few times. The chain joins TRBV5-8 to TRBJ2-5, with a weak D call TRBD1 (6 bases). Trimming cost V 3 bases and J 1 base, with 13 bases left between them. This CDR3 spans 15 amino acids. Germline V lookup: CDR1 SGHTS, CDR2 YDEGEE. The CDR3 sequence: CASSSTGHFQETQYF. CDR3 bases: TGTGCCAGCAGCTCAACGGGACACTTCCAAGAGACCCAGTACTTC.

The V and J genes are TRBV30 and TRBJ1-4; D unresolved. Germline loops: CDR1 GTSNPN, CDR2 SVGIG (reference sequence). This CDR3 region has 14 residues. The ends were cut back, 0 bases at V and 8 bases at J, with 13 bases in the middle. The CDR3, as DNA: TGTGCCTGGAGTGTAAGCCTCGATCCGGAAAAACTGTTTTTT. Protein: CAWSVSLDPEKLFF. Using reference TRBV30 and TRBJ1-4 for the parts outside the CDR3, the full variable domain is SQTIHQWPATLVQPVGSPLSLECTVEGTSNPNLYWYRQAAGRGLQLLFYSVGIGQISSEVPQNLSASRPQDRQFILSSKKLLLSDSGFYLCAWSVSLDPEKLFFGSGTQLSVL.

This clone turned up a few times. V usage is TRBV4-1 and J usage is TRBJ1-3; D gene uncertain. The CDR3 contains 18 residues. V lost 0 bases and J lost 0, with 15 bases in between. Germline-derived CDR1 and CDR2 are MGHRA and YSYEKL. The CDR3 sequence is CASSQDPLHTSSGNTIYF. The CDR3 nucleotides read TGCGCCAGCAGCCAAGACCCTCTCCATACTTCCTCTGGAAACACCATATATTTT.

The gene calls are TRBV27 and TRBJ1-2, with 9 bases aligning to TRBD1. Germline-derived CDR1 and CDR2 are MNHEY and SMNVEV (reference sequence). The CDR3 extends over 17 amino acids. J was trimmed by 5 bases and V by 5 bases; bases with no gene match: 15. CDR3 nucleotides: TGTGCCAGCAGTATACGATCCACAGGACAGGGGCCGTATGGCTACACCTTC. Translation: CASSIRSTGQGPYGYTF.

The CDR3 coding sequence is TGCGCCAGCAGCTTGGTGAACAGGGGTCCCACAGATACGCAGTATTTT. Translated, it gives CASSLVNRGPTDTQYF. This rearrangement joins TRBV5-1 to TRBJ2-3, with 7 bases identical to TRBD1. Germline V CDR1 and CDR2: SGHRS, YFSETQ. The CDR3 is 16 residues long. The junction had 6 bases not matched to a gene; V was cut back by 0 bases and J by 2 bases.

This clone was counted a few times. CDR3 DNA sequence: TGCGCCAGCAGCCAAGAAAGCCAAACGTACGAGGACAGATACAGCGAGCAGTACTTC. As protein: CASSQESQTYEDRYSEQYF. The genes are TRBV4-3 and TRBJ2-7; D perhaps matches TRBD1 (6 bases). The CDR3 sequence is 19 residues long. V shed 0 bases and J shed 6 bases, with 27 bases lying between them. The germline V gene encodes CDR1 LGHNA and CDR2 YSLEER.

V gene TRBV2 combines with J gene TRBJ1-2, with 8 bases identical to TRBD1. The CDR3 consists of 14 residues. J gave up 1 base and V 8 bases, and 6 bases lay outside the gene matches. Germline V gives CDR1 SNHLY, CDR2 FYNNEI. The CDR3 region has the DNA TGTGCCAGCCTGGACAGGGAATTTAACTATGGCTACACCTTC. Its protein product is CASLDREFNYGYTF.

Comments on this clone: A junction boundary mismatches the germline segment, possibly from a read error. V usage is TRBV7-9 and J usage is TRBJ1-3; 7 bases align to TRBD1. The CDR3 contains 15 residues. CDR1 and CDR2 from the germline V gene are SEHNR and FQNEAQ (reference sequence). The chain's CDR3 is CSSSIQGISGNTIYF. For the CDR3, the DNA is TGTTCCAGCAGCATACAGGGGATTTCTGGAAACACCATATATTTT.

V and J are TRBV6-4 and TRBJ1-2; 9 bases are shared with TRBD1. The CDR3 loop spans 15 amino acids. Germline CDR1 is MRHNA and CDR2 is SNTAGT. The trim removed 3 bases at V and 4 bases at J, leaving 6 bases unmatched. The CDR3 nucleotides are TGTGCCAGCAGTGAAAACACAGGGGGCACCTATGGCTACACCTTC. Protein product: CASSENTGGTYGYTF.

The J gene is TRBJ1-2, the V gene TRBV6-1; a weak D match, TRBD1 (5 bases). Germline CDR1 reads MNHNS; CDR2 reads SASEGT. Trimming removed 3 bases from V and 7 bases from J, with 15 bases in between. The CDR3 is 14 residues long. This CDR3 reads CASSDQGAFSGYTF. The CDR3 nucleotides are TGTGCCAGCAGTGATCAGGGTGCCTTTAGTGGCTACACCTTC.

The chain employs TRBV7-2 and TRBJ2-1; 7 bases fit TRBD1. In germline, CDR1 is SGHTA, CDR2 FQGNSA. V trimming: 8 bases; J trimming: 0 bases; junction bases outside the gene matches: 1. The CDR3 runs to 13 residues. CDR3 in DNA: TGTGCCAGCTCAGGGGGCTCCTACAATGAGCAGTTCTTC. Its protein product is CASSGGSYNEQFF.

With regard to this clone: Other DNA sequences in this sample translate to the same CDR3. J is TRBJ1-1 and V is TRBV6-1, with a weak D call TRBD1 (6 bases). The CDR3 runs 13 residues. V shed 4 bases and J shed 5 bases, with 11 bases lying between them. Per germline, CDR1 MNHNS and CDR2 SASEGT. The CDR3 is CASSVGGGTEAFF. The CDR3 bases are TGTGCCAGCAGTGTAGGGGGAGGGACTGAAGCTTTCTTT.

The chain combines TRBV21-1 with TRBJ1-1; the DNA was not used to check the table's D call, TRBD1. TRBV21-1 is deemed a pseudogene. CDR3 length: 16 amino acids. For the CDR3, the DNA is TGTGCCAGCAGCAAACGCCAGGGGCTTAGGTACACTGAAGCTTTCTTT. Amino acid sequence: CASSKRQGLRYTEAFF.

This clone was counted a few times. V usage is TRBV9 and J usage is TRBJ1-3, with TRBD1 as a possible D gene (5 bases). Germline V gives CDR1 SGDLS, CDR2 YYNGEE. V dropped 0 bases and J dropped 7 bases, with 11 bases sitting between them. This CDR3 comprises 14 residues. Written as DNA, the CDR3 is TGTGCCAGCAGCGTAGAAAGCAGGGCTAACACCATATATTTT. This encodes CASSVESRANTIYF. The whole variable domain, filled in from reference TRBV9 and TRBJ1-3, reads DSGVTQTPKHLITATGQRVTLRCSPRSGDLSVYWYQQSLDQGLQFLIQYYNGEERAKGNILERFSAQQFPDLHSELNLSSLELGDSALYFCASSVESRANTIYFGEGSWLTVV.

Concerning this clone: Mismatch with germline at one junction end may stem from a read error. V usage is TRBV7-3 and J usage is TRBJ2-2; 7 bases map to TRBD1. Germline CDR1 reads SGHTA; CDR2 reads FQGTGA. The CDR3 contains 14 residues. CDR3 bases: TGTGCCAGCAGTTTAAGCAGGGGGACCGGGGAGCTGTTTTTT. As protein: CASSLSRGTGELFF.

The V gene is TRBV19, the J gene TRBJ2-2, with 8 bases aligning to TRBD1. The CDR3 has 17 residues. From germline, CDR1 is LNHDA and CDR2 SQIVND (reference sequence). The J segment lost 6 bases and the V segment lost 5 bases, leaving 14 bases of the junction unmatched. The CDR3 nucleotides are TGTGCCAGTAGTCAATCCATTCAGGGGGCGAGGGCCGGGGAGCTGTTTTTT. This translates into CASSQSIQGARAGELFF.

Only one count was recorded for this clone. A junction end diverges from the germline sequence, so it may reflect a read error. The J gene is TRBJ1-3, the V gene TRBV7-6; 7 bases fit TRBD1. The CDR3 totals 14 residues. Germline assignment: CDR1 SGHVS and CDR2 FNYEAQ. CDR3 bases: TGTGCCAGCAGTTTAGGACAGGTGTCGGACACCATATATTTT. Protein: CASSLGQVSDTIYF.

This sequence joins TRBV7-9 and TRBJ1-1; D may be TRBD1 (5 bases). The CDR3 is 14 residues long. The germline gives CDR1 SEHNR, CDR2 FQNEAQ (reference sequence). The V and J ends lost 6 bases and 7 bases respectively, with 18 bases between them. This CDR3 reads CASRLEGLIGEAFF. In nucleotides, the CDR3 is TGTGCCAGCAGGTTGGAGGGGCTGATCGGTGAAGCTTTCTTT.

The rearrangement links TRBV30 to TRBJ1-6; 9 bases agree with TRBD1. J lost 8 bases, V lost 5 bases, and 7 bases had no gene match. Looked up from germline, CDR1 is GTSNPN and CDR2 is SVGIG (reference sequence). This CDR3 has 14 residues. The CDR3 spells CAWGATGGDSPLHF. DNA for the CDR3: TGTGCCTGGGGAGCGACAGGGGGGGATTCACCCCTCCACTTT.

The CDR3 reads CAWRSPGRGWGPSTDTQYF. CDR3 nucleotide sequence: TGTGCCTGGAGATCCCCAGGTCGGGGGTGGGGCCCTAGCACAGATACGCAGTATTTT. This chain uses TRBV30 with TRBJ2-3; a possible D gene is TRBD2 (6 bases). Germline CDR1 reads GTSNPN; CDR2 reads SVGIG (reference sequence). This CDR3 region has 19 residues. V lost 3 bases and J 0 bases, leaving 25 bases between the germline ends.

The rearrangement uses TRBV6-5 and TRBJ1-2; the D gene is possibly TRBD1 (5 bases). There are 14 residues in the CDR3. The V and J ends lost 6 bases and 2 bases respectively, with 13 bases between them. Germline V lookup: CDR1 MNHEY, CDR2 SVGAGI. CDR3 coding DNA: TGTGCCAGCAGGCTGACAGACGGAAACTATGGCTACACCTTC. This gives the protein CASRLTDGNYGYTF.

The genes are TRBV5-1 and TRBJ1-5; D unclear. The CDR3 contains 13 residues. The germline V and J ends were trimmed by 2 bases and 4 bases, with 7 bases remaining between them. The V gene's germline CDR1 is SGHRS and CDR2 YFSETQ. CDR3: CASSFLPNQPQHF. The CDR3 nucleotides are TGCGCCAGCAGCTTCCTTCCGAATCAGCCCCAGCATTTT.

This clone has only a few counts. The genes are TRBV9 and TRBJ2-7; no clear D gene. Germline CDR1 reads SGDLS; CDR2 reads YYNGEE. V lost 4 bases and J 5 bases, leaving 10 bases between the germline ends. This CDR3 is built from 12 residues. The CDR3 DNA reads TGTGCCAGCAGCCCCGGCGGAGACGAGCAGTACTTC. It specifies CASSPGGDEQYF.

The chain employs TRBV7-2 and TRBJ2-5; no clear D. The CDR3 is 13 amino acids. Germline V gene data show CDR1 as SGHTA and CDR2 as FQGNSA. The V end was cut by 1 base, the J end by 4 bases, with 7 bases between. The chain's CDR3 is CASSLVSVETQYF. CDR3 sequence (DNA): TGTGCCAGCAGCTTAGTGTCGGTAGAGACCCAGTACTTC.

This rearrangement joins TRBV5-1 to TRBJ2-7; D call uncertain. V lost 2 bases and J lost 1, with 13 bases in between. Germline loops: CDR1 SGHRS, CDR2 YFSETQ. The CDR3 is made up of 15 amino acids. CDR3 loop: CASSLSGSHSYEQYF. The CDR3 DNA reads as TGCGCCAGCAGCTTATCCGGGTCTCATTCCTACGAGCAGTACTTC. The full variable domain, its missing parts supplied by reference TRBV5-1 and TRBJ2-7, is KAGVTQTPRYLIKTRGQQVTLSCSPISGHRSVSWYQQTPGQGLQFLFEYFSETQRNKGNFPGRFSGRQFSNSRSEMNVSTLELGDSALYLCASSLSGSHSYEQYFGPGTRLTVT.

The rearrangement uses TRBV6-6 and TRBJ1-2, with D possibly matching TRBD1 (6 bases). Trimming pared 6 bases from V and 5 bases from J, leaving 16 bases between. Germline lookup yields CDR1 MNHNY and CDR2 SVGAGI (reference sequence). The CDR3 totals 14 residues. The CDR3, as DNA: TGTGCCAGCAGCCTCGCGGTCCAGGGGTATGGCTACACCTTC. This translates into CASSLAVQGYGYTF.

The rearrangement uses TRBV7-2 and TRBJ2-1, with TRBD2 as a possible D gene (6 bases). CDR3 length: 14 residues. Germline lookup yields CDR1 SGHTA and CDR2 FQGNSA. Trimming took off 3 bases at V and 5 bases at J, with 11 bases between the two ends. This CDR3 reads CASSLDYQNNEQFF. The DNA for the CDR3 is TGTGCCAGCAGCTTGGACTATCAAAACAATGAGCAGTTCTTC.

The chain is built from TRBV9 and TRBJ1-4; 7 nucleotides line up with TRBD1. The CDR3 contains 15 residues. Germline CDR1 SGDLS, CDR2 YYNGEE. V shed 3 bases and J 4 bases; nucleotides not matched to a gene: 6. The CDR3 region is CASSGGTVRNEKLFF. The DNA for the CDR3 is TGTGCCAGCAGCGGAGGGACAGTCCGTAATGAAAAACTGTTTTTT.

Points on this clone: The junction differs from germline at one of its ends, possibly a read error. The J gene is TRBJ1-1, the V gene TRBV6-1, with unresolved D. Germline assignment: CDR1 MNHNS and CDR2 SASEGT. The CDR3 sequence is 13 residues long. The CDR3 nucleotides are TGTGCCAGCAGCGCGACACAGAACGCTGAAGCTTTCTTT. This sequence encodes CASSATQNAEAFF.

The rearrangement uses TRBV18 and TRBJ2-2; no clear D gene. CDR3 length: 14 amino acids. The germline CDR1 and CDR2 sequences are KGHSH and LQKENI. V was clipped by 3 bases and J by 4 bases, with 9 bases between them. CDR3: CASSPPTFTGELFF. The DNA of the CDR3 is TGTGCCAGCTCACCGCCGACTTTCACCGGGGAGCTGTTTTTT.